The 5 T cell receptor beta chains in this list originate from one sample, sequenced in a study of T cells after posttransplantation cyclophosphamide. Method: immunoSEQ multiplex PCR; TCRdb's copy keeps in-frame clones and lacks some. The sample yields about 39,000 clones, without any singletons. What was sequenced was PBMCs. These receptors were taken from a woman between 45 and 65 years old in good health and a related stem cell transplant donor.

At least ten counts were recorded for this clone. J is TRBJ1-6 and V is TRBV2, with TRBD1 matching 7 bases. V dropped 5 bases and J dropped 8; count of bases not matched to a gene: 6. The CDR3 covers 14 residues. Germline CDR1 reads SNHLY; CDR2 reads FYNNEI. The CDR3 nucleotides are TGTGCCAGCAGTACTTGGACAGGCGATTCACCCCTCCACTTT. It encodes CASSTWTGDSPLHF.

This clone was observed many times. The chain uses TRBV30 and TRBJ1-6; no firm D call. Per the germline V gene, CDR1 is GTSNPN and CDR2 is SVGIG (reference sequence). Trimming removed 0 bases at V and 2 bases at J, with 8 bases between. This CDR3 has 15 residues. This CDR3 is CAWSVAGAYNSPLHF. For the CDR3, the DNA is TGTGCCTGGAGTGTAGCGGGAGCCTATAATTCACCCCTCCACTTT.

This clone was found many times. The chain combines TRBV5-1 with TRBJ2-6; no reliable D call. Deletions cut 0 bases from V and 1 base from J, with 8 bases between. CDR3 length: 16 residues. Germline assignment: CDR1 SGHRS and CDR2 YFSETQ. The CDR3 nucleotides are TGCGCCAGCAGCTTGGATGGGCAATCTGGGGCCAACGTCCTGACTTTC. Amino acid sequence: CASSLDGQSGANVLTF.

The table lists this clone with many counts. V and J are TRBV7-2 and TRBJ2-4; 9 bases line up with TRBD2. The germline V gene encodes CDR1 SGHTA and CDR2 FQGNSA. This CDR3 has 15 amino acids. V was pared by 3 bases and J by 8 bases, with 8 bases of the junction left unmatched. The CDR3 here is CASSFEPGLADIQYF. DNA of the CDR3: TGTGCCAGCAGCTTCGAACCGGGACTAGCAGACATTCAGTACTTC.

Many counts were recorded for this clone. The V gene is TRBV7-8, the J gene TRBJ2-2; tentatively, D is TRBD1 (6 bases). Germline CDR1 reads SGHVS; CDR2 reads FQNEAQ. CDR3 size: 17 residues. The V and J ends lost 6 bases and 4 bases respectively, with 21 bases between them. CDR3 region: CASSLNPGTSGTGELFF. The CDR3 DNA is TGTGCCAGCAGTTTAAACCCCGGGACATCGGGCACCGGGGAGCTGTTTTTT.